This T cell receptor (beta chain) was sequenced during a study of T cell clonotyping in hematopoietic cell transplantation. Study-wide results and limits: Broader posttransplant TCR repertoire diversity was predicted by graft donor and pretransplant recipient Inverse Simpson Index values. After transplant, recipient diversity fell while pathologically expanded clonotypes grew through day 180.

As for this clone: Its specificity is not known.

The time point was: recipient sample about 28 days before transplant, after cytoreduction. Samples: about 28 days before transplant, then days 30, 100 and 180 after. Data came from immunoSEQ multiplex PCR; TCRdb stores just in-frame clones and leaves some out. Here the sample spans tens of thousands of clones, around 95% being singletons. Sequences were derived from peripheral blood mononuclear cells, sampled before stem cell transplant. The receptor comes from a man between 40 and 49 years old with chronic myeloid leukemia. Some clones in this sample may be carry-over from other donors' samples.

Written as DNA, the CDR3 is TGTGCCAGCAGATCCGGGACAGTGAATTCACCCCTCCACTTT. Protein product: CASRSGTVNSPLHF. The rearrangement joins TRBV6-1 to TRBJ1-6; 7 bases agree with TRBD1. Germline V gene lookup returns CDR1 MNHNS and CDR2 SASEGT. Trimming removed 6 bases from V and 7 bases from J; junction bases left unmatched: 6. The CDR3 runs to 14 residues.